This record looks at one T cell receptor beta chain sequence and its context. The data were obtained in a study of blood T cell repertoires in COVID-19. Germline V lookup: CDR1 SGHRS, CDR2 YFSETQ. Trimming took 1 base from V and 1 from J, leaving 5 bases between them. The CDR3 sequence is 14 residues long. The repertoire was sequenced with immunoSEQ multiplex PCR; TCRdb's copy has only in-frame clones and lacks some. This sample has around 140,000 clones; approximately 88% occur once, and the top ten carry roughly 28%. This receptor was identified in a human donor in a cohort sampled during active COVID-19. The chain couples TRBV5-1 to TRBJ2-2, with D unclear. The sequenced material came from peripheral blood. CDR3 sequence: CASSLSGNTGELFF. CDR3 DNA: TGCGCCAGCAGCTTGTCAGGGAACACCGGGGAGCTGTTTTTT.